Listed below are T cell receptor beta chains from one sample, sequenced in a study of T cells in Graves' hyperthyroidism and ophthalmopathy. TCRdb used MiXCR to reprocess the multiplex PCR reads, holding one entry per CDR3 protein. The profile shows over 700,000 distinct CDR3 sequences, about two fifths of them singletons. Sequenced: blood. Receptor source: a man aged 18 to 30 with Graves' hyperthyroidism. CDR3s include the opening cysteine and the closing phenylalanine or tryptophan. Fields, in order: D gene, clone size, J gene, V gene, CDR3 DNA, CDR3 protein. A D gene is named only where the DNA matches it firmly. Size is stated for part of the rows, as once, few or many counts, or as a class when the clone is expanded.

>NA|few|TRBJ2-2|TRBV7-9
TGTGCCAGCAGTTTTCCGGGAACCGGGGAGCTGTTTTTT
CASSFPGTGELFF
>NA|few|TRBJ2-2|TRBV7-9
TGTGCCAGCAGCTTCAACCTCCCGAACACCGGGGAGCTGTTTTTT
CASSFNLPNTGELFF
>TRBD1|few|TRBJ2-5|TRBV6-6
TGTGCCAGCAGTTACTGGGACAGCCAAGAGACCCAGTACTTC
CASSYWDSQETQYF
>NA|NA|TRBJ1-1|TRBV9
TGTGCCAGTACCTACTCGGTGAACACTGAAGCTTTCTTT
CASTYSVNTEAFF
>TRBD2|NA|TRBJ2-6|TRBV19
TGTGCCAGTAGCTGTGGGCTAGCGGGAGTGAGGGCCAACGTCCTGACTTTC
CASSCGLAGVRANVLTF
>TRBD1|many|TRBJ1-5|TRBV9
TGTGCCAGCAGCGAGGGGGCGAGTAGCAATCAGCCCCAGCATTTT
CASSEGASSNQPQHF
>NA|NA|TRBJ1-2|TRBV20-1
TGCAGTGCTTTCAGGGGAGAGGCCTATGGCTACACCTTC
CSAFRGEAYGYTF
>TRBD1|NA|TRBJ1-6|TRBV7-9
TGTGCCAGCATCCCGGGACAGGGTTATAATTCACCTCCCCACTTT
CASIPGQGYNSPPHF
>NA|many|TRBJ1-2|TRBV5-1
TGCGCCAGCAGCTTGGACCTATGGGACGGTGGCTACACCTTC
CASSLDLWDGGYTF
>NA|once|TRBJ1-1|TRBV6-6
TGTGCCGCCCCTCTAGCCGGCGGCCCTGAAGCTTTCTTT
CAAPLAGGPEAFF
>NA|many|TRBJ2-2|TRBV2
TGTGCCAGCATACAGGGAGCCGGGGAGCTGTTTTTT
CASIQGAGELFF